This T cell receptor beta chain is drawn from a study of neurological immune-mediated disorders. One entry per CDR3 protein, called by TCRdb with MiXCR from the 5' RACE reads. Here the sample spans 120,000 or so distinct CDR3 sequences, more than 2.5% being singletons. The ends were cut back, 0 bases at V and 9 bases at J, with 14 bases in the middle. The CDR3 covers 14 residues. Germline V gives CDR1 SGHDN, CDR2 FVKESK. This clonotype was seen more than once but under ten times. The receptor was isolated from a woman aged 30 to 39 with multiple sclerosis. The chain employs TRBV14 and TRBJ1-1; a possible D gene is TRBD1 (6 bases). The specimen was PBMCs. The CDR3 sequence: CASSQDLQGGQAFF. The DNA for the CDR3 is TGTGCCAGCAGCCAAGATTTACAGGGCGGTCAAGCTTTCTTT.